This T cell receptor beta chain was obtained from a study of regulatory T cells in long-lasting Graves disease. For the study at large: Persistent Graves' disease required over 5 years of antithyroid drugs and positive TSH receptor antibodies.

Indicated time point: persistent/refractory GD, antithyroid drugs over 5 years with positive TRAb. Construction of the TCR library relied on RNA isolated from PBMCs. Combining iRepertoire HTBI primers with Arm-PCR of CDR3 regions, the authors built TCR beta libraries. TCRdb reprocessed the multiplex PCR reads with MiXCR, giving one entry per CDR3 protein. The table shows more than 350,000 distinct CDR3 sequences, with under 25% occurring only once. V shed 3 bases and J shed 4 bases, with 12 bases lying between them. The CDR3 loop spans 15 amino acids. Germline CDR1 and CDR2: MGHRA and YSYEKL. A few counts support this clonotype.

The TCR was taken from a female donor with Graves disease. This chain links TRBV4-1 with TRBJ2-2; D not resolved. The source was peripheral blood mononuclear cells (PBMCs), collected when the disease was refractory, from a patient treated with antithyroid drugs. CDR3 coding DNA: TGCGCCAGCAGCCAGGAGACACAAGTCACCGGGGAGCTGTTTTTT. As protein: CASSQETQVTGELFF.